These 27 T cell receptor beta chains originate from one sample sequenced in a study of early T cells in non-severe SARS-CoV-2 infection. TCRdb itself ran the 5' RACE reads through MiXCR, one entry per CDR3 protein. Here the sample spans about 79,000 distinct CDR3 sequences, about 12% being singletons. The sequenced sample consisted of whole blood. Receptors were obtained from an adult who was a healthcare worker with PCR-confirmed SARS-CoV-2 infection or an uninfected control (not recorded which).

This chain connects TRBV4-1 to TRBJ2-1; D possibly corresponds to TRBD2 (7 bases). CDR3 size: 14 residues. V lost 7 bases and J lost 10, with 20 bases in between. The V gene's germline CDR1 is MGHRA and CDR2 YSYEKL. The CDR3 DNA is TGCGCCAGCAACGGCGGGGGCCATAAAGCAGAGCAGTTCTTC. Protein sequence: CASNGGGHKAEQFF.

In this sample, this clonotype turned up many times. V gene TRBV6-6 combines with J gene TRBJ2-7, with D uncertain. The CDR3 length is 13 residues. Germline V gene data show CDR1 as MNHNY and CDR2 as SVGAGI (reference sequence). The germline V and J ends were trimmed by 8 bases and 3 bases, with 14 bases remaining between them. The CDR3 sequence: CASHSTDVYEQYF. CDR3 bases: TGTGCCAGCCATTCGACGGACGTCTACGAGCAGTACTTC.

This clonotype has just a few counts. The rearrangement joins TRBV7-3 to TRBJ1-1; D remains unclear. The CDR3 is 13 residues long. Per the germline V gene, CDR1 is SGHTA and CDR2 is FQGTGA. Deletions cut 5 bases from V and 1 base from J, with 8 bases between. In nucleotides, the CDR3 is TGTGCCAGCAGCGGGCAGCAGAACACTGAAGCTTTCTTT. Translated, it gives CASSGQQNTEAFF.

This clonotype turned up a few times. The V call is TRBV12-3 or TRBV12-4, the J call TRBJ1-2, with 11 bases lining up with TRBD1. This CDR3 is 15 amino acids long. The V segment lost 4 bases and the J segment 3 bases; nucleotides outside the gene matches: 4. The CDR3 spells CASSSRTGGYYGYTF. Written as DNA, the CDR3 is TGTGCCAGCAGTTCCCGGACAGGGGGCTACTATGGCTACACCTTC.

The sample holds many counts of this clonotype. The V call is TRBV3-1, the J call TRBJ2-5; D may be TRBD1 (6 bases). Germline V CDR1 and CDR2: LGHDT, YNNKEL (reference sequence). The CDR3 has 14 residues. Trimming shortened V by 0 bases and J by 2 bases, and 7 bases separated the two germline ends. For the CDR3, the DNA is TGTGCCAGCAGCCAAGAGGGGGCGCAAGAGACCCAGTACTTC. Translation: CASSQEGAQETQYF.

This clonotype turned up a few times. The gene calls are TRBV6-5 and TRBJ2-7, with TRBD1 as a possible D gene (7 bases). The CDR3 length is 12 residues. Germline CDR1 and CDR2: MNHEY and SVGAGI. V lost 3 bases to trimming and J lost 9 bases, with 12 bases between them. This CDR3 reads CASSYRQGGQYF. CDR3 in DNA: TGTGCCAGCAGTTATCGACAGGGAGGGCAGTACTTC.

This clonotype was counted ten times or more. The chain uses TRBV18 and TRBJ1-1; no definite D call. Germline loops: CDR1 KGHSH, CDR2 LQKENI. The CDR3 totals 13 residues. The germline V and J ends were trimmed by 0 bases and 6 bases, with 8 bases remaining between them. The CDR3 reads CASSPPGFSEAFF. CDR3 coding DNA: TGTGCCAGCTCACCACCGGGCTTCTCTGAAGCTTTCTTT.

This chain uses TRBV7-8 with TRBJ1-1; D is unresolved. CDR1 SGHVS and CDR2 FQNEAQ come from the germline V gene. The CDR3 is 14 residues long. V lost 1 base and J 4 bases, leaving 10 bases between the germline ends. CDR3 DNA sequence: TGTGCCAGCAGCTTAGGGGGAACGTTCACTGAAGCTTTCTTT. Translated, it gives CASSLGGTFTEAFF.

The chain couples TRBV6-5 to TRBJ1-1; TRBD1 aligns across 10 bases. Germline V CDR1 and CDR2: MNHEY, SVGAGI. The CDR3 contains 15 residues. V shed 4 bases, J shed 4 bases, and the junction held 6 bases outside the gene matches. The chain's CDR3 is CASSFTGTGVTEAFF. CDR3 in DNA: TGTGCCAGCAGTTTTACCGGGACAGGGGTCACTGAAGCTTTCTTT.

The table lists this clonotype with a few counts. The gene calls are TRBV5-1 and TRBJ1-5, with D possibly TRBD1 on 5 matching bases. V was pared by 1 base and J by 8 bases, with 16 bases between. The CDR3 is made up of 15 amino acids. CDR1 SGHRS and CDR2 YFSETQ come from the germline V gene. The CDR3 here is CASSLRGGYEEPQHF. The CDR3 nucleotides read TGCGCCAGCAGCTTGCGCGGGGGATATGAAGAGCCCCAGCATTTT.

There are many counts of this clonotype. This chain uses TRBV27 with TRBJ1-5; no firm D call. The CDR3 totals 14 residues. V gave up 2 bases and J gave up 2 bases, with 7 bases separating them. Germline CDR1 and CDR2: MNHEY and SMNVEV (reference sequence). The CDR3 DNA follows: TGTGCCAGCAGTTTAAACAGAGGCAATCAGCCCCAGCATTTT. Translating gives CASSLNRGNQPQHF.

This chain uses TRBV18 with TRBJ2-3; D call uncertain. This CDR3 comprises 14 residues. The V gene lost 1 base and the J gene lost 6 bases, with 11 bases spanning the gap. Germline V gene sequence: CDR1 KGHSH, CDR2 LQKENI. CDR3 amino acids: CASSPLAPPDTQYF. CDR3 bases: TGTGCCAGCTCACCACTTGCTCCCCCGGATACGCAGTATTTT.

This clonotype has a handful of counts. V usage is TRBV5-6 and J usage is TRBJ2-2; 11 bases are shared with TRBD2. The CDR3 length is 17 residues. With V trimmed by 2 bases and J by 3 bases, 6 bases remained unmatched. Per the germline V gene, CDR1 is SGHDT and CDR2 is YYEEEE. The CDR3 coding sequence is TGTGCCAGCAGCTTCCCATTACTAGCGGGGGACACCGGGGAGCTGTTTTTT. This encodes CASSFPLLAGDTGELFF.

This clonotype has only a few counts. V is TRBV29-1 and J is TRBJ2-6; no definite D call. CDR1 is SQVTM and CDR2 is ANQGSEA in the germline V gene. This CDR3 comprises 13 residues. Trimming stripped 6 bases from V and 0 bases from J, with 6 bases between. CDR3 residues: CSVRFSGANVLTF. CDR3 nucleotides: TGCAGCGTGAGATTCTCTGGGGCCAACGTCCTGACTTTC.

The rearrangement links TRBV29-1 to TRBJ1-2; tentative D call: TRBD1 (5 bases). V lost 4 bases, J lost 6 bases, and 9 bases lay in between. CDR3 length: 11 residues. CDR1 and CDR2 from the germline V gene are SQVTM and ANQGSEA. CDR3 nucleotide sequence: TGCAGCGTTGTGGGAGGGGATGGCTACACCTTC. Amino acids: CSVVGGDGYTF.

Only a few counts were recorded for this clonotype. The rearrangement uses TRBV2 and TRBJ1-4, with 7 bases matching TRBD1. This CDR3 has 14 amino acids. Per the germline V gene, CDR1 is SNHLY and CDR2 is FYNNEI. V was clipped by 3 bases and J by 8 bases; unmatched bases: 6. CDR3 DNA: TGTGCCAGCAGTGATTGGCAGGGGGGAGAAAAACTGTTTTTT. This sequence encodes CASSDWQGGEKLFF.

The chain recombines TRBV29-1 with TRBJ1-1; no firm D call. The germline V and J ends were trimmed by 6 bases and 1 base, with 6 bases remaining between them. The CDR3 sequence is 11 residues long. Germline V gene sequence: CDR1 SQVTM, CDR2 ANQGSEA. The CDR3 is CSVSKNTEAFF. The CDR3 DNA is TGCAGCGTGTCGAAGAACACTGAAGCTTTCTTT.

There are a few counts of this clonotype. This sequence joins TRBV12-3 or TRBV12-4 and TRBJ2-7; TRBD2 is a possible D gene (6 bases). Trimming removed 1 base at V and 2 bases at J, with 9 bases between. This CDR3 region has 14 residues. Here the CDR3 reads CASSLGGGTYEQYF. As DNA, the CDR3 is TGTGCCAGCAGTTTAGGGGGCGGGACCTACGAGCAGTACTTC.

A few counts support this clonotype. V usage is TRBV29-1 and J usage is TRBJ2-3; D unclear. The CDR3 has 11 residues. Trimming cost V 3 bases and J 6 bases, with 7 bases left between them. Germline lookup yields CDR1 SQVTM and CDR2 ANQGSEA. The CDR3 spells CSVDDGDTQYF. The CDR3 DNA follows: TGCAGCGTTGATGACGGCGATACGCAGTATTTT.

This clonotype occurred many times. This chain links TRBV7-6 with TRBJ2-7; 10 nucleotides align to TRBD2. V lost 1 base and J lost 7; bases outside the gene matches: 7. This CDR3 spans 15 amino acids. The germline V gene has CDR1 SGHVS and CDR2 FNYEAQ. CDR3 DNA: TGTGCCAGCAGCTTAGAAGCTAGCGGGAGAGGGGAGCAGTACTTC. It encodes CASSLEASGRGEQYF.

This clonotype has more than one count but fewer than ten. The chain employs TRBV7-3 and TRBJ2-2; TRBD2 might be the D (6 bases). This CDR3 contains 16 residues. CDR1 and CDR2 (germline): SGHTA, FQGTGA. V lost 5 bases to trimming and J lost 1 base, with 14 bases between them. The DNA for the CDR3 is TGTGCCAGCAGCAAAGGACCGGGGGAGAACACCGGGGAGCTGTTTTTT. Protein: CASSKGPGENTGELFF.

This clonotype appeared many times. This rearrangement joins TRBV18 to TRBJ2-7, with D perhaps matching TRBD2 (5 bases). Germline lookup yields CDR1 KGHSH and CDR2 LQKENI. With 6 bases removed from V and 2 bases from J, the gap between germline ends came to 14 bases. CDR3 length: 14 amino acids. CDR3 DNA: TGTGCCAGCTCCCAGTTTGAGCGGCCCTACGAGCAGTACTTC. Protein product: CASSQFERPYEQYF.

V usage is TRBV9 and J usage is TRBJ1-1; tentatively, D is TRBD1 (5 bases). Trimming cost V 3 bases and J 7 bases, with 16 bases left between them. There are 14 residues in the CDR3. The germline gives CDR1 SGDLS, CDR2 YYNGEE. The DNA of the CDR3 is TGTGCCAGCAGCGACCCTACCGCCGGGGGTGAAGCTTTCTTT. This encodes CASSDPTAGGEAFF.

This clonotype was counted only a few times. The rearrangement links TRBV7-8 to TRBJ1-1; TRBD1 matches at 8 bases. This CDR3 region has 15 residues. Germline CDR1 and CDR2: SGHVS and FQNEAQ. V dropped 5 bases and J dropped 3; count of bases not matched to a gene: 8. The CDR3 loop reads CASSHPGQAYTEAFF. For the CDR3, the DNA is TGTGCCAGCAGCCATCCGGGACAGGCGTACACTGAAGCTTTCTTT.

This clonotype was counted a few times. The chain is built from TRBV6-5 and TRBJ1-1, with D perhaps TRBD1 (6 bases). CDR1 MNHEY and CDR2 SVGAGI come from the germline V gene. V lost 2 bases and J 8 bases, leaving 9 bases between the germline ends. The CDR3 runs to 12 residues. CDR3 coding DNA: TGTGCCAGCAGTTACCAGGGACACGAAGCTTTCTTT. Encoded protein: CASSYQGHEAFF.

The chain recombines TRBV12-5 with TRBJ1-1, with 8 nucleotides matching TRBD1. The trim removed 0 bases at V and 3 bases at J, leaving 9 bases unmatched. This CDR3 comprises 17 residues. CDR1 and CDR2 from the germline V gene are LGHNT and FRNRAP. CDR3 in DNA: TGTGCTAGTGGTTTGGTACTCACAGGGGGACATTACACTGAAGCTTTCTTT. Its protein is CASGLVLTGGHYTEAFF.

This clonotype was picked up many times. J is TRBJ2-1 and V is TRBV19; 12 nucleotides agree with TRBD2. CDR1 and CDR2 (germline): LNHDA, SQIVND (reference sequence). The V segment lost 5 bases and the J segment 4 bases; nucleotides outside the gene matches: 6. The CDR3 contains 16 residues. The CDR3 is CASSYILAGGYNEQFF. The CDR3 DNA sequence: TGTGCCAGTAGTTACATCCTAGCGGGGGGGTACAATGAGCAGTTCTTC.